Listed here is a single T cell receptor beta chain. The source of the sample is a study of blood T cell repertoires in COVID-19. The wider study: Collection of acute and convalescent COVID-19 samples took place in the United States, Italy and Spain. In each case, the material was cDNA or gDNA derived from T cells, B-cell-depleted T cells, or PBMCs.

As processed by the authors: For nucleated cells, counts were estimated from reference gene primer amplification. TCRdb's copy holds only in-frame clones and misses some; the assay was immunoSEQ multiplex PCR. V, J and clone size were drawn from that table, and D and trimming were deduced from the DNA. This sample has roughly 60,000 clones, with 70% to 90% found just once. Germline V gene sequence: CDR1 KGHDR, CDR2 SFDVKD. V lost 5 bases and J lost 7, with 14 bases in between. The CDR3 has 14 residues. What was sequenced was peripheral blood. The V and J genes are TRBV24-1 and TRBJ2-1; D possibly corresponds to TRBD2 (5 bases). This TCR derives from a human donor with active COVID-19. The donor label of this sample is uncertain. The CDR3 coding sequence is TGTGCCACCAGTGCTCCTAGCACCCGAAATGAGCAGTTCTTC. It is translated as CATSAPSTRNEQFF.